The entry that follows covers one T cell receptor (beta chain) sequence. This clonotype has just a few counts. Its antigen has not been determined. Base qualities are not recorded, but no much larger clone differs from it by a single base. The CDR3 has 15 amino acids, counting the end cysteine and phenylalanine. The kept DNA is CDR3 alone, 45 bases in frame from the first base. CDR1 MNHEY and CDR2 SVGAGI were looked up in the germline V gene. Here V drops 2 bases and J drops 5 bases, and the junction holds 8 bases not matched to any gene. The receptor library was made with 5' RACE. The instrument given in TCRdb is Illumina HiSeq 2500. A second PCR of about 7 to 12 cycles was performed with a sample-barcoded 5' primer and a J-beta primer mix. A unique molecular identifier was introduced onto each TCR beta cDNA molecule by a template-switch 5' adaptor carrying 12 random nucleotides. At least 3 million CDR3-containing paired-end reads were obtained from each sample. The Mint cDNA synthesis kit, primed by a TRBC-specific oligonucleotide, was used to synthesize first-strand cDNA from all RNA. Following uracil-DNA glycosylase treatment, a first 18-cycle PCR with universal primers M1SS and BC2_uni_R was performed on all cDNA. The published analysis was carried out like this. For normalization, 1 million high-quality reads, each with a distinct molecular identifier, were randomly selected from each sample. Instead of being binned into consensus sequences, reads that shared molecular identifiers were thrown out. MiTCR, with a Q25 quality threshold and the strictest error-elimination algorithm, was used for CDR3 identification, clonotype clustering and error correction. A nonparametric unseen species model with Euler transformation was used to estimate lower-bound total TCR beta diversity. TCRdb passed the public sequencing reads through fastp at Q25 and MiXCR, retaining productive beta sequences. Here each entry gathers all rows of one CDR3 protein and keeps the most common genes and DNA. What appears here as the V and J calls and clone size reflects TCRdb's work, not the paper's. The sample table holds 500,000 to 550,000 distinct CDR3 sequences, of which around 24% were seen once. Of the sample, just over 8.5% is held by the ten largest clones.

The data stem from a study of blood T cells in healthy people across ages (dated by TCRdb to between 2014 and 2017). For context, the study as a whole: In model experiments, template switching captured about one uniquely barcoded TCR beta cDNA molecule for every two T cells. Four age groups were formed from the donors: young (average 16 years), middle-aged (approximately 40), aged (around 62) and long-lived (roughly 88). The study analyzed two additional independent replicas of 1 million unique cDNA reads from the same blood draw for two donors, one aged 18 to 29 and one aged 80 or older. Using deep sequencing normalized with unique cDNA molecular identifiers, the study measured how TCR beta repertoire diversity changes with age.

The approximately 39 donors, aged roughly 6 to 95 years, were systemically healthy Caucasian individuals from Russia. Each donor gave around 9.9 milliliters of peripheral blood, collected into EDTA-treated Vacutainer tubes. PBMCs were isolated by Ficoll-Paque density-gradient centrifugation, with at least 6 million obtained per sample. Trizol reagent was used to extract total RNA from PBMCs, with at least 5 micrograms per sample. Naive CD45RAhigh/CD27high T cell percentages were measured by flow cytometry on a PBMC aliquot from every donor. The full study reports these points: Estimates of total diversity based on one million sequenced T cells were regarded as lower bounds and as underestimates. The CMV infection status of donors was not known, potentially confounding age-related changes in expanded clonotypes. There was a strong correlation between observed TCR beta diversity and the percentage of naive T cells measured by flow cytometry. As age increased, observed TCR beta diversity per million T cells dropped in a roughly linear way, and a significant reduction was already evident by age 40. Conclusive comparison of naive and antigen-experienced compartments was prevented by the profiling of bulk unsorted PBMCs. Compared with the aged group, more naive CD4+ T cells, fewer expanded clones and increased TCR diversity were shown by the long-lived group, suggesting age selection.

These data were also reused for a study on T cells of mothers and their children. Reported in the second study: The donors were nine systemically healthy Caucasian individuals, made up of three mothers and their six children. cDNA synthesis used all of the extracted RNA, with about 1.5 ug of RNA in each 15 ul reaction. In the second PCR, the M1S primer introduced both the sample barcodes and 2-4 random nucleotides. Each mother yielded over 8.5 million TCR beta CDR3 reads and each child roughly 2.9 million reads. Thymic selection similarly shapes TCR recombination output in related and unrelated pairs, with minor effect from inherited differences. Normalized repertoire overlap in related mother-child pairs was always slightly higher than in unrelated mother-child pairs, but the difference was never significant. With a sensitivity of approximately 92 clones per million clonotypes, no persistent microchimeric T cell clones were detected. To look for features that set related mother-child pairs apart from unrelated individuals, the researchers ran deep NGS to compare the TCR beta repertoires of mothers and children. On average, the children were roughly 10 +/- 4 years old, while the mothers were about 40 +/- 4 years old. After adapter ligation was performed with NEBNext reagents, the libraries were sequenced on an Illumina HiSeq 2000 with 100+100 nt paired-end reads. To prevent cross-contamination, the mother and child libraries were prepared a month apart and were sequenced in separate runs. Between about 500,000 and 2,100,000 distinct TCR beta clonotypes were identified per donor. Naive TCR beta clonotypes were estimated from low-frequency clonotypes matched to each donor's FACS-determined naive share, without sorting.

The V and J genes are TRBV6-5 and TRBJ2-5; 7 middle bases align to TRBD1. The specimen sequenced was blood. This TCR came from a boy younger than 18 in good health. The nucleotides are TGTGCCAGCAGTTACGTGACAGGGTTGAAGGAGACCCAGTACTTC. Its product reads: CASSYVTGLKETQYF.